A single sample is the source of the 7 T cell receptor beta chains below, sequenced in a study of tumor and adjacent non-tumor tissue in lung cancer. Three rounds of nested PCR, following a modified ARM-PCR protocol, produced the TCRbeta library. MiXCR was run by TCRdb on the multiplex PCR reads, yielding one entry per CDR3 protein. The table includes fewer than 85,000 distinct CDR3 sequences, around 77% detected once. This sample's RNA came from whole unsorted tissue. The source material was lung tumor tissue. The receptors here all came from a woman in her 50s with non-small cell lung cancer.

This clonotype was observed a few times. At one end, the junction sequence differs from germline, possibly due to a read error. The chain is built from TRBV4-1 and TRBJ2-1, with TRBD2 matching 9 bases. This CDR3 has 17 amino acids. Germline-derived CDR1 and CDR2 are MGHRA and YSYEKL. The CDR3 spells CASSQDGGTSLYSEQFF. The CDR3 nucleotides are TGCGCCAGCAGCCAAGACGGGGGGACTAGCCTCTACAGTGAGCAGTTCTTC.

The chain carries TRBV11-2 and TRBJ2-3; D unresolved. Trimming shortened V by 6 bases and J by 12 bases, and 28 bases separated the two germline ends. The germline V gene encodes CDR1 SGHAT and CDR2 FQNNGV. The CDR3 is 16 amino acids. This chain's CDR3 is CASSLVGYPLPDRQYF. In DNA form, the CDR3 reads TGTGCCAGCAGTCTGGTGGGTTACCCGCTTCCAGATAGACAGTATTTT.

This clonotype was recorded once. The junction and the germline gene differ at one end; a read error may be behind it. This sequence joins TRBV12-3 or TRBV12-4 and TRBJ2-2; D perhaps matches TRBD1 (6 bases). The CDR3 extends over 13 amino acids. As DNA, the CDR3 is TGTGCCGGCAGACAACAGGGTACCAGGGAGCTGTTTTTT. Protein product: CAGRQQGTRELFF.

Comment on this clonotype: Given the absence of the conserved phenylalanine or tryptophan at the CDR3 end, a read error is likely. The rearrangement links TRBV28 to TRBJ1-5; the D is unclear. The germline V gene has CDR1 MDHEN and CDR2 SYDVKM. The CDR3 consists of 14 residues. This chain's CDR3 is CANSPGPDNQLQHY. The CDR3 region has the DNA TGTGCCAACAGCCCCGGACCAGACAATCAGCTCCAGCATTAT.

This clonotype was recorded at least ten times. The chain uses TRBV28 and TRBJ1-4; perhaps TRBD1 as D (5 bases). The CDR3 runs to 15 residues. Germline V lookup: CDR1 MDHEN, CDR2 SYDVKM. Trimming stripped 3 bases from V and 10 bases from J, with 18 bases between. The CDR3 loop is CASSLSLRQSGKLFF. Written as DNA, the CDR3 is TGTGCCAGCAGTTTGTCTTTGAGACAGTCCGGAAAACTGTTTTTT.

Comments on this clonotype: One junction end does not reproduce the germline sequence, and a read error may be involved. V is TRBV10-3 and J is TRBJ2-1; 8 bases fit TRBD1. The CDR3 runs to 16 residues. Germline V gene lookup returns CDR1 ENHRY and CDR2 SYGVKD. The CDR3, as DNA: TGTGCCTTCAGTGACCCCGGGACAGGATCCTACAATGAGCAGTTCTTC. This translates into CAFSDPGTGSYNEQFF.

This clonotype was seen a handful of times. A much larger clone sits a single nucleotide away, making a read error possible. CDR3 residues: CASGYGSSTEAFF. Written as DNA, the CDR3 is TGTGCCAGCGGTTACGGGTCGAGCACTGAAGCTTTCTTT. The V gene is TRBV12-3 or TRBV12-4, the J gene TRBJ1-1; no definite D call. The V end was cut by 8 bases, the J end by 4 bases, with 14 bases between. CDR3 length: 13 residues.